This T cell receptor beta chain was captured by sequencing in a study of Graves' ophthalmopathy and Graves' hyperthyroidism. Study observations and caveats: Thyroid clonotypes that were expanded above 0.001 frequency mostly also appeared in blood. Using 13 signatures, a model distinguished ophthalmopathy from stable hyperthyroidism, reaching more than 85% sensitivity and approximately 84% specificity.

Scientists amplified the TCR beta CDR3 regions from RNA transcripts. First-round RT-PCR used HTBI primers; second-round multiplex PCR followed. TCRdb called the multiplex PCR reads again in MiXCR, with one record for every CDR3 protein. This sample has 600,000 to 650,000 distinct CDR3 sequences, with about a fifth found just once. Note on this clonotype: Its antigen remains unidentified.

The CDR3 is made up of 16 amino acids. J lost 2 bases, V lost 6 bases, and 15 bases had no gene match. Germline CDR1 DFQATT, CDR2 SNEGSKA (reference sequence). Aged 18 to 65, the patients with hyperthyroidism had under 2 months' duration and were newly diagnosed. The sequenced sample was peripheral blood. The chain is built from TRBV20-1 and TRBJ2-5; 7 bases are shared with TRBD2. The clonotype was recovered from a woman aged 18 to 35 with stable Graves' hyperthyroidism. Some clones in this sample may be carry-over from other donors' samples. CDR3 sequence (DNA): TGCAGTGCGGCCCCCCAGGTAGCGGGCCTTCAAGAGACCCAGTACTTC. Translated, it gives CSAAPQVAGLQETQYF.